The 27 T cell receptor beta chains reported below all come from one sample, sequenced in a study of blood T cell repertoires in COVID-19. Clones were read by immunoSEQ multiplex PCR, and TCRdb kept only the in-frame ones, dropping some. Found here are a few hundred thousand clones, 70% to 90% of them singletons; the top ten hold about an eighth. Sequencing was carried out using peripheral blood. The receptor source for this set is a woman aged 60-70 years with acute or convalescent COVID-19.

The V gene is TRBV6-1, the J gene TRBJ2-3, with 12 bases matching TRBD2. This CDR3 has 18 residues. The germline V gene has CDR1 MNHNS and CDR2 SASEGT. With 1 base clipped from V and 6 bases from J, the junction kept 11 bases outside the gene matches. CDR3 residues: CASSEGLAGVLIRDTQYF. Written as DNA, the CDR3 is TGTGCCAGCAGTGAAGGACTAGCGGGAGTACTTATCCGGGATACGCAGTATTTT.

The rearrangement joins TRBV7-6 to TRBJ1-2, with D unresolved. Germline V CDR1 and CDR2: SGHVS, FNYEAQ. V was pared by 5 bases and J by 0 bases, with 7 bases between. The CDR3 length is 13 residues. The CDR3 DNA is TGTGCCAGCAGCCCCGGGGCTAACTATGGCTACACCTTC. Its protein product is CASSPGANYGYTF. The complete variable domain, with remaining parts taken from reference TRBV7-6 and TRBJ1-2, reads GAGVSQSPRYKVTKRGQDVALRCDPISGHVSLYWYRQALGQGPEFLTYFNYEAQQDKSGLPNDRFSAERPEGSISTLTIQRTEQRDSAMYRCASSPGANYGYTFGSGTRLTVV.

CDR3 loop: CASSPWTASNQPQHF. Written as DNA, the CDR3 is TGTGCCAGCAGTCCCTGGACAGCTAGCAATCAGCCCCAGCATTTT. The rearrangement links TRBV27 to TRBJ1-5; tentatively, D is TRBD1 (6 bases). The CDR3 contains 15 residues. Germline values: CDR1 MNHEY, CDR2 SMNVEV (reference sequence). Trimming left V 5 bases short and J 0 bases short, with 11 bases between.

The chain links TRBV3-1 (or the pseudogene TRBV3-2) to TRBJ1-1; a weak D match, TRBD1 (6 bases). CDR3 length equals 16 residues. The ends were cut back, 1 base at V and 5 bases at J, with 17 bases in the middle. Germline CDR1 and CDR2: LGHDT and YNNKEL (reference sequence). CDR3 loop: CASSQGLQGWATEAFF. The CDR3 region has the DNA TGTGCCAGCAGCCAAGGCTTACAGGGATGGGCGACTGAAGCTTTCTTT.

This sequence joins TRBV13 and TRBJ2-1; 10 positions match TRBD1. The trim removed 5 bases at V and 7 bases at J, leaving 11 bases unmatched. CDR3 length equals 16 residues. Germline V gene data show CDR1 as PRHDT and CDR2 as FYEKMQ (reference sequence). Here the CDR3 DNA reads TGTGCCAGCAGCGTATCCGGGACAGGGGTGGGGAATGAGCAGTTCTTC. Translating it yields CASSVSGTGVGNEQFF.

The chain is built from TRBV4-2 and TRBJ2-7; TRBD1 aligns across 7 bases. Per germline, CDR1 LGHNA and CDR2 YNFKEQ. The ends lost 5 bases at V and 2 bases at J; junction bases unmatched: 6. The length of the CDR3 is 14 residues. Here the CDR3 reads CASSSTGQTYEQYF. Here the CDR3 DNA reads TGTGCCAGCAGCTCGACGGGACAGACCTACGAGCAGTACTTC.

The chain combines TRBV4-1 with TRBJ2-1, with 8 nucleotides matching TRBD2. CDR3 length equals 17 residues. V trimming: 0 bases; J trimming: 2 bases; junction bases outside the gene matches: 6. In germline, CDR1 is MGHRA, CDR2 YSYEKL. This CDR3 is CASSQENERGPYNEQFF. CDR3 in DNA: TGCGCCAGCAGCCAAGAAAACGAGCGGGGGCCCTACAATGAGCAGTTCTTC.

This clone was seen a few times. The V and J genes are TRBV6-5 and TRBJ2-3; D is possibly TRBD1 (6 bases). This CDR3 contains 14 residues. Germline V gene data show CDR1 as MNHEY and CDR2 as SVGAGI. Trimming removed 7 bases at V and 7 bases at J, with 18 bases between. The CDR3 region has the DNA TGTGCCAGCAACATTGGCCGGGACATAAATACGCAGTATTTT. Translated: CASNIGRDINTQYF.

The chain links TRBV28 to TRBJ2-3; TRBD2 matches 11 bases. The V gene end was trimmed by 3 bases and the J gene end by 3 bases; junction bases not matched to a gene: 5. This CDR3 spans 16 amino acids. Looked up from germline, CDR1 is MDHEN and CDR2 is SYDVKM. The CDR3 coding sequence is TGTGCCAGCAGTTTTCGGGGACTAGCGGAGACAGATACGCAGTATTTT. Translated: CASSFRGLAETDTQYF.

J is TRBJ1-4 and V is TRBV4-1; no definite D call. V was pared by 3 bases and J by 4 bases, with 12 bases between. Looked up from germline, CDR1 is MGHRA and CDR2 is YSYEKL. This CDR3 is 15 amino acids long. CDR3 loop: CASSHGKEGNEKLFF. CDR3 nucleotide sequence: TGCGCCAGCAGCCACGGGAAAGAGGGTAATGAAAAACTGTTTTTT.

About this clone: The junction differs from germline at one of its ends, possibly a read error. The sample holds other DNA sequences that translate to the same CDR3. V gene TRBV2 combines with J gene TRBJ2-7; 8 bases map to TRBD1. The germline gives CDR1 SNHLY, CDR2 FYNNEI. This CDR3 is built from 12 residues. The CDR3 protein is CASRDRIYEQYF. As DNA, the CDR3 is TGTGCCAGCCGGGACAGGATCTACGAGCAATACTTC.

This sequence joins TRBV9 and TRBJ1-2; D call uncertain. Germline V gene data show CDR1 as SGDLS and CDR2 as YYNGEE. The ends were cut back, 0 bases at V and 6 bases at J, with 9 bases in the middle. The CDR3 has 13 residues. CDR3 in DNA: TGTGCCAGCAGCGTAGGTGACGCGGATGGCTACACCTTC. Translated, it gives CASSVGDADGYTF.

This sequence joins TRBV5-6 and TRBJ1-2; 8 bases map to TRBD1. After removal of 0 bases from V and 5 bases from J, the junction contained 9 bases not matched to a gene. Germline CDR1 SGHDT, CDR2 YYEEEE. There are 16 residues in the CDR3. CDR3 nucleotide sequence: TGTGCCAGCAGCTTGGCCTTCCCGGGACAGGATTATGGCTACACCTTC. Encoded protein: CASSLAFPGQDYGYTF.

The CDR3 DNA sequence: TGTGCCAGCAGCCAAGTTAGACTAGCGGGGGCCCATGAGCAGTTCTTC. Translation: CASSQVRLAGAHEQFF. This chain uses TRBV3-1 (or the pseudogene TRBV3-2) with TRBJ2-1, with 12 positions matching TRBD2. CDR1 and CDR2 from the germline V gene are LGHDT and YNNKEL (reference sequence). The CDR3 is 16 amino acids. Trimming cost V 1 base and J 8 bases; bases outside gene matches: 6.

This clone showed up just a few times. The chain links TRBV5-4 to TRBJ2-7; TRBD2 aligns across 9 bases. The V and J ends lost 0 bases and 2 bases, in that order; junction bases with no gene match: 12. CDR1 is SGHNT, CDR2 YYREEE, per germline (reference sequence). The CDR3 runs 18 residues. The CDR3 DNA follows: TGTGCCAGCAGCTTGGGGTTGATAGCGGGGGCCCTGACCTACGAGCAGTACTTC. Protein product: CASSLGLIAGALTYEQYF. Drawing the rest from reference TRBV5-4 and TRBJ2-7, the complete variable domain is ETGVTQSPTHLIKTRGQQVTLRCSSQSGHNTVSWYQQALGQGPQFIFQYYREEENGRGNFPPRFSGLQFPNYSSELNVNALELDDSALYLCASSLGLIAGALTYEQYFGPGTRLTVT.

The chain employs TRBV6-5 and TRBJ1-1; D not resolved. The V and J ends lost 7 bases and 2 bases respectively, with 5 bases between them. The V gene's germline CDR1 is MNHEY and CDR2 SVGAGI. The CDR3 spans 11 residues. The chain's CDR3 is CASMLNTEAFF. In DNA form, the CDR3 reads TGTGCCAGCATGTTAAACACTGAAGCTTTCTTT.

This clone was seen once. Other DNA sequences from this sample encode an identical CDR3 as well. This rearrangement joins TRBV3-1 (or the pseudogene TRBV3-2) to TRBJ2-5, with 10 bases lining up with TRBD2. Germline V gene lookup returns CDR1 LGHDT and CDR2 YNNKEL (reference sequence). The CDR3 is 16 amino acids. J lost 0 bases, V lost 4 bases, and 5 bases had no gene match. The CDR3 nucleotides read TGTGCCAGCAGCCCCTTACTAGCGGGGTACCAAGAGACCCAGTACTTC. It translates to CASSPLLAGYQETQYF.

This chain connects TRBV7-9 to TRBJ1-3, with D perhaps matching TRBD1 (6 bases). Germline V gene lookup returns CDR1 SEHNR and CDR2 FQNEAQ (reference sequence). V was trimmed by 5 bases and J by 4 bases, leaving 12 bases between them. The CDR3 is made up of 14 amino acids. The CDR3 region has the DNA TGTGCCAGCAGCGCCACAGGGTCCGGAAACACCATATATTTT. As protein: CASSATGSGNTIYF.

The CDR3 loop reads CASSFGGYNGYTF. For the CDR3, the DNA is TGTGCCAGCAGTTTCGGAGGGTATAACGGCTACACCTTC. V is TRBV12-3 or TRBV12-4 and J is TRBJ1-2; no clear D. Trimming pared 3 bases from V and 8 bases from J, leaving 13 bases between. This CDR3 is 13 amino acids long.

This clone occurred once. The V call is TRBV19, the J call TRBJ2-2; D might be TRBD2 (6 bases). The V gene's germline CDR1 is LNHDA and CDR2 SQIVND (reference sequence). V lost 7 bases, J lost 2 bases, and 8 bases lay in between. The CDR3 extends over 13 amino acids. CDR3: CASNGGNTGELFF. CDR3 sequence (DNA): TGTGCCAGTAACGGGGGAAACACCGGGGAGCTGTTTTTT.

The chain joins TRBV27 to TRBJ2-5; TRBD2 matches 14 bases. This CDR3 has 16 amino acids. The junction had 8 bases not matched to a gene; V was cut back by 5 bases and J by 6 bases. Per the germline V gene, CDR1 is MNHEY and CDR2 is SMNVEV (reference sequence). The CDR3 here is CASSVSGTSGSQTQYF. DNA of the CDR3: TGTGCCAGCAGTGTCTCCGGGACTAGCGGGAGCCAGACCCAGTACTTC.

In this sample, this clone turned up once. The rearrangement links TRBV2 to TRBJ1-5, with D maybe TRBD1 (6 bases). The germline V gene encodes CDR1 SNHLY and CDR2 FYNNEI. The CDR3 is made up of 14 amino acids. The ends were cut back, 6 bases at V and 7 bases at J, with 16 bases in the middle. CDR3 sequence (DNA): TGTGCCAGCAGAGGCGGACAGCTAGGACAGCCCCAGCATTTT. Translating gives CASRGGQLGQPQHF.

This chain uses TRBV7-2 with TRBJ2-7; a weak D match, TRBD1 (7 bases). The CDR3 is 15 amino acids. The V end was cut by 6 bases, the J end by 1 base, with 16 bases between. CDR1 is SGHTA, CDR2 FQGNSA, per germline. The CDR3 region is CASRAGTVFSYEQYF. Here the CDR3 DNA reads TGTGCCAGCAGGGCGGGGACAGTATTTTCCTACGAGCAGTACTTC.

The chain links TRBV7-2 to TRBJ1-4; D is possibly TRBD1 (6 bases). Germline lookup yields CDR1 SGHTA and CDR2 FQGNSA. V dropped 5 bases and J dropped 5 bases, with 18 bases sitting between them. This CDR3 contains 16 residues. CDR3 sequence: CASSPHPTGLNEKLFF. CDR3 coding DNA: TGTGCCAGCAGCCCACACCCGACAGGATTGAATGAAAAACTGTTTTTT.

CDR3 protein: CASSLGRVVSGGNTEAFF. The CDR3 DNA follows: TGTGCCAGCAGCTTAGGGCGGGTGGTGTCAGGGGGAAACACTGAAGCTTTCTTT. The gene calls are TRBV13 and TRBJ1-1; 7 nucleotides line up with TRBD1. In germline, CDR1 is PRHDT, CDR2 FYEKMQ (reference sequence). This CDR3 is 18 amino acids long. V shed 0 bases and J 2 bases; nucleotides not matched to a gene: 12.

The rearrangement joins TRBV19 to TRBJ1-2; D is ambiguous. Germline loops: CDR1 LNHDA, CDR2 SQIVND (reference sequence). The CDR3 spans 12 residues. The V end lost 3 bases, the J end lost 7 bases, and 9 bases lay between the germline ends. The CDR3: CASSIPSGGYTF. In DNA form, the CDR3 reads TGTGCCAGTAGTATCCCGTCGGGTGGCTACACCTTC.

This chain uses TRBV7-3 with TRBJ2-3, with 10 bases that match TRBD2. This CDR3 region has 18 residues. From germline, CDR1 is SGHTA and CDR2 FQGTGA. Germline trimming cut 5 bases from V and 0 bases from J; bases unmatched to any gene: 11. The CDR3 coding sequence is TGTGCCAGCAGCCCGATCCCCCGGACTAGCGGAAGCACAGATACGCAGTATTTT. This translates into CASSPIPRTSGSTDTQYF.